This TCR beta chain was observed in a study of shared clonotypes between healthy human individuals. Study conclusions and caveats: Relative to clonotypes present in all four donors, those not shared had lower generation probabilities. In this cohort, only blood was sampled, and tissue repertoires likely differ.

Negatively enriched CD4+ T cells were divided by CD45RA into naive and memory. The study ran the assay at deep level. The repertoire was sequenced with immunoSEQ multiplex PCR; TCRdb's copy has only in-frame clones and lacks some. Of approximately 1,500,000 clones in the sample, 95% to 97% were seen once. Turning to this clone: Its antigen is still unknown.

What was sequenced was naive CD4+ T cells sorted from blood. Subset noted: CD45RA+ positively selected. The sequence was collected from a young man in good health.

The CDR3 nucleotides read TGCGCCAGCAGCCCTTTGGGGAAAGAGACCCAGTACTTC. Residues: CASSPLGKETQYF. This chain connects TRBV4-1 to TRBJ2-5, with unresolved D. V lost 4 bases and J lost 3, with 9 bases in between. Germline CDR1 is MGHRA and CDR2 is YSYEKL. CDR3 length: 13 residues.